One and the same sample provided the 8 T cell receptor beta chains below, sequenced in a study of T cell responses to AZD1222 COVID-19 vaccine. Measured with immunoSEQ multiplex PCR; TCRdb has only the in-frame clones, and not every one. The sample consists of about 100,000 clones, 89% of them appearing once. This material consisted of peripheral blood, taken on day 0 of AZD1222 vaccination. These receptors were collected from an adult in good health.

The V and J genes are TRBV19 and TRBJ2-3; the D gene is possibly TRBD2 (7 bases). This CDR3 is 18 amino acids long. Between the trimmed V and J ends, which lost 0 bases and 3 bases, there was a span of 19 bases. CDR1 is LNHDA, CDR2 SQIVND, per germline (reference sequence). The CDR3 sequence is CASSIDPFGGAGTDTQYF. CDR3 sequence (DNA): TGTGCCAGTAGTATAGATCCCTTTGGGGGGGCAGGGACAGATACGCAGTATTTT.

The rearrangement uses TRBV29-1 and TRBJ2-1; TRBD2 aligns across 8 bases. The CDR3 runs to 14 residues. Germline V gene data show CDR1 as SQVTM and CDR2 as ANQGSEA. V trimming: 7 bases; J trimming: 8 bases; junction bases outside the gene matches: 13. CDR3 sequence (DNA): TGCAGCGGGGTGGGACTAGGGCCTGCCGATGAGCAGTTCTTC. Translating it yields CSGVGLGPADEQFF.

V usage is TRBV11-3 and J usage is TRBJ2-3, with 7 positions matching TRBD1. The ends lost 1 base at V and 5 bases at J; junction bases unmatched: 12. CDR3 length equals 17 residues. The germline gives CDR1 SGHNT, CDR2 YENEEA. This CDR3 reads CASSLGIGGRGIDTQYF. The CDR3 DNA sequence: TGTGCCAGCAGCTTAGGTATCGGCGGCAGGGGGATAGATACGCAGTATTTT.

The J gene is TRBJ2-1, the V gene TRBV6-5, with 8 bases fitting TRBD2. Unmatched junction bases numbered 9, after V lost 0 bases and J lost 11 bases. CDR1 is MNHEY, CDR2 SVGAGI, per germline. CDR3 length equals 15 residues. The CDR3 DNA is TGTGCCAGCAGTTACTCAGTGAGTAGCGGGGTGCAGCAGTTCTTC. It translates to CASSYSVSSGVQQFF.

The rearrangement uses TRBV10-1 and TRBJ2-2; 8 bases agree with TRBD1. V dropped 6 bases and J dropped 4; count of bases not matched to a gene: 4. This CDR3 spans 14 amino acids. Germline CDR1 WNHNN, CDR2 SYGVQD (reference sequence). CDR3 protein: CASRQGAATGELFF. CDR3 sequence (DNA): TGCGCCAGCAGGCAGGGGGCGGCCACCGGGGAGCTGTTTTTT.

A single count supports this clone. Other DNA sequences in the same sample also yield this CDR3. The V and J genes are TRBV5-1 and TRBJ2-3; D may be TRBD1 or TRBD2 (5 bases each). The CDR3 contains 15 residues. In germline, CDR1 is SGHRS, CDR2 YFSETQ. The ends were cut back, 0 bases at V and 2 bases at J, with 10 bases in the middle. The CDR3 spells CASSLALGDTDTQYF. CDR3 DNA sequence: TGCGCCAGCAGCTTGGCCTTGGGGGACACAGATACGCAGTATTTT.

The chain links TRBV10-3 to TRBJ1-1; TRBD1 aligns across 7 bases. V was clipped by 4 bases and J by 0 bases; unmatched bases: 5. The CDR3 runs 15 residues. CDR1 and CDR2 from the germline V gene are ENHRY and SYGVKD. CDR3 protein: CAISVSGQMNTEAFF. Written as DNA, the CDR3 is TGTGCCATCAGTGTATCGGGACAGATGAACACTGAAGCTTTCTTT.

This clone appeared once. CDR3 coding DNA: TGCGCCAGCAGCCCAACCCACAGCAATCAGCCCCAGCATTTT. It yields the protein CASSPTHSNQPQHF. This chain joins TRBV4-1 and TRBJ1-5; D unresolved. The CDR3 is made up of 14 amino acids. The V gene lost 4 bases and the J gene lost 1 base, with 8 bases spanning the gap. In germline, CDR1 is MGHRA, CDR2 YSYEKL.